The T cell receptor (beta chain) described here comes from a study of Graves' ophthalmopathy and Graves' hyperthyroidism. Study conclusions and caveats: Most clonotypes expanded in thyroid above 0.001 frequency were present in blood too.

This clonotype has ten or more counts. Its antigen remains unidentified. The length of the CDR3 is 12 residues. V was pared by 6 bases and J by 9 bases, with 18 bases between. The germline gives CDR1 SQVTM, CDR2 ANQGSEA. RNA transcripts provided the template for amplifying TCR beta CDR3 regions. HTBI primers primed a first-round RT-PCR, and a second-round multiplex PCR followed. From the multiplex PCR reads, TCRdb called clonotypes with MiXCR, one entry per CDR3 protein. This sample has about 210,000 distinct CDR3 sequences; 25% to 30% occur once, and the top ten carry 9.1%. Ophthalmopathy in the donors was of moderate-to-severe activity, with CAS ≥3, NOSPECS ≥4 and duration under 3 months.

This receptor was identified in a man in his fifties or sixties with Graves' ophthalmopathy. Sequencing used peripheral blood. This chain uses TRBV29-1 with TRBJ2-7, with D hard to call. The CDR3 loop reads CSVSQQKIGQYF. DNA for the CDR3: TGCAGCGTGTCCCAGCAAAAAATCGGGCAGTACTTC.